This T cell receptor beta chain was observed in a study of shared clonotypes between healthy human individuals. Each cell subset's genomic DNA was divided evenly among several immunoSEQ plates. Only in-frame clones appear in the TCRdb table, and some are missing; sequencing was by immunoSEQ multiplex PCR. This table holds 600,000 to 800,000 clones, approximately 77% found once. Points from the study as a whole: Of the naive CD4 clonotypes, around 4.7% were shared across a handful of donors. What limited the represented genetic and exposure-history diversity was the small number of donors. The authors expected sequencing depth to affect clonotype sharing among donors.

This CDR3 has 14 residues. Germline values: CDR1 SGHVS, CDR2 FNYEAQ. V lost 3 bases and J lost 7, with 16 bases in between. On this clone: Its target is not known.

The chain links TRBV7-6 to TRBJ2-7; D is perhaps TRBD2 (6 bases). Input material: memory CD4+ T cells sorted from blood. Subset described: CD45RA-negative fraction. The source of this sequence is a woman aged 25-40 years in good health. CDR3 protein: CASSFGAGNMEQYF. CDR3 in DNA: TGTGCCAGCAGCTTTGGTGCGGGGAATATGGAGCAGTACTTC.